The present T cell receptor (beta chain) was sequenced within a study of T cells in Graves' hyperthyroidism and ophthalmopathy. This clonotype came up many times. Hyperthyroidism patients were newly diagnosed, had disease duration under 2 months, and were aged 18 to 65 years. Every diagnosis used clinical symptoms, serum thyroxine and TRAb, thyroid ultrasound and orbital computed tomography. Researchers took RNA transcripts and amplified the TCR beta CDR3 regions from them. The HTBI primer set drove a first-round RT-PCR of the TCR CDR3. TCRdb reprocessed the multiplex PCR reads with MiXCR, giving one entry per CDR3 protein. The sample has under 300,000 distinct CDR3 sequences, approximately 14% seen once. CDR3 length: 15 amino acids. Germline assignment: CDR1 MNHNS and CDR2 SASEGT. Trimming took 6 bases from V and 5 from J; bases not matched to a gene: 1.

This receptor was obtained from a middle-aged woman with Graves' hyperthyroidism that later progressed to Graves' ophthalmopathy. Sequencing was performed on blood. V gene TRBV6-1 combines with J gene TRBJ2-2, with 15 positions matching TRBD2. CDR3 region: CASRGLAGGTGELFF. CDR3 DNA: TGTGCCAGCAGGGGACTAGCGGGAGGTACCGGGGAGCTGTTTTTT.